The clone carrying this T cell receptor beta chain was seen more than once but under ten times. Its antigen is undetermined. Sequencing used immunoSEQ multiplex PCR; TCRdb keeps in-frame clones, though not all of them. The repertoire holds fewer than 35,000 clones, with around 80% as singletons. The ends were cut back, 1 base at V and 6 bases at J, with 16 bases in the middle. This CDR3 comprises 15 residues. CDR1 is LNHNV, CDR2 YYDKDF, per germline (reference sequence). The time point: week 35, safety follow-up. Topical imiquimod was applied with each vaccine dose, which held 300 ug of mutant IDH1 20-mer peptide. Eight vaccinations reached patients in weeks 1, 3, 5, 7, 11, 15, 19 and 23. This record belongs to a study of a mutant IDH1 vaccine in newly diagnosed glioma. Study-level background: Treated patients showed a male proportion of around 62%, a female proportion of about 40%, and a mean age of approximately 40 years. Previous care, which was radiotherapy, temozolomide, or both, most often involved both.

Study findings and constraints: Vaccine-induced responses were seen in 93.3% of patients, spanning several MHC alleles.

The source of this sequence is a woman in her thirties or forties with glioma. The V gene is TRBV15, the J gene TRBJ2-7; a possible D gene is TRBD2 (5 bases). Specimen: PBMCs, collected from a glioma patient whose treatment included an IDH1 peptide vaccine. CDR3 sequence reads: CATSRVRSSGGEQYF. CDR3 DNA sequence: TGTGCCACCAGCAGAGTCCGTTCCTCAGGAGGCGAGCAGTACTTC.